Each of the 14 T cell receptor beta chains below was sequenced from the same sample in a study of post-analysis software for immune sequencing data. Notes on the study in general: When patients were compared with controls, about 5 TRBV segments were more frequent, TRBV5-6, TRBV5-1 and TRBV20-1 among them.

What these receptors recognize is not known. Unique-molecular-identifier-tagged TCR beta cDNA libraries were used. Each CDR3 protein is one row after TCRdb ran MiXCR on the PCR reads. The sample contains roughly 800,000 distinct CDR3 sequences, just over 45% of which appear only once. Sequenced material: blood. The receptors derive from a girl between 5 and 17 years old with multiple sclerosis.

V gene TRBV7-8 combines with J gene TRBJ2-3; TRBD1 aligns across 7 bases. This CDR3 is built from 15 residues. Germline V lookup: CDR1 SGHVS, CDR2 FQNEAQ. V shed 3 bases and J 4 bases; nucleotides not matched to a gene: 7. CDR3 DNA: TGTGCCAGCAGCTTCCAGACAGGGAACGCAGATACGCAGTATTTT. Protein: CASSFQTGNADTQYF.

This clonotype was seen more than once but under ten times. This sequence joins TRBV5-1 and TRBJ1-2, with 8 bases aligning to TRBD1. V lost 3 bases to trimming and J lost 1 base; unmatched junction nucleotides: 11. The CDR3 length is 17 residues. Germline assignment: CDR1 SGHRS and CDR2 YFSETQ. The CDR3 nucleotides are TGCGCCAGCAGCTCCTACGACAGGGGCGCTTTTAACTATGGCTACACCTTC. Residues: CASSSYDRGAFNYGYTF.

The chain joins TRBV7-2 to TRBJ2-7, with D perhaps matching TRBD1 or TRBD2 (5 bases each). The J call may be wrong; the DNA end is better matched by TRBJ2-5. Germline values: CDR1 SGHTA, CDR2 FQGNSA. The CDR3 covers 13 residues. CDR3 nucleotide sequence: TGTGCCAGCAGCGCCGGGACCCCCTGGACCCAGTACTTC. Translated: CASSAGTPWTQYF.

The chain carries TRBV20-1 and TRBJ2-7; tentative D call: TRBD1 (5 bases). Per the germline V gene, CDR1 is DFQATT and CDR2 is SNEGSKA (reference sequence). The CDR3 is 14 residues long. Trimming left V 2 bases short and J 5 bases short, with 16 bases between. The CDR3 DNA reads as TGCAGTGCTAGATTGGCCAGGGTGGGTGACGAGCAGTACTTC. Translation gives CSARLARVGDEQYF.

This chain links TRBV6-1 with TRBJ2-7; D gene unclear. Trimming shortened V by 5 bases and J by 3 bases, and 11 bases separated the two germline ends. Germline loops: CDR1 MNHNS, CDR2 SASEGT. This CDR3 is 13 amino acids long. The CDR3 is CASSRHLSYEQYF. The CDR3 coding sequence is TGTGCCAGCAGTCGCCACCTTAGCTACGAGCAGTACTTC.

This chain links TRBV19 with TRBJ2-1, with TRBD2 identical over 8 bases. Looked up from germline, CDR1 is LNHDA and CDR2 is SQIVND (reference sequence). The length of the CDR3 is 18 residues. V shed 1 base, J shed 0 bases, and the junction held 8 bases outside the gene matches. The CDR3 loop is CASSIAPTSASSYNEQFF. The CDR3 bases are TGTGCCAGTAGTATAGCCCCGACTAGCGCGAGCTCCTACAATGAGCAGTTCTTC.

The chain links TRBV27 to TRBJ2-7, with unresolved D. Germline-derived CDR1 and CDR2 are MNHEY and SMNVEV (reference sequence). The CDR3 consists of 12 residues. Trimming removed 4 bases from V and 7 bases from J, with 11 bases in between. The CDR3 DNA reads TGTGCCAGCAGTTCTTACTACAATGAGCAGTACTTC. Residues: CASSSYYNEQYF.

The chain recombines TRBV15 with TRBJ2-1; D could derive from TRBD1 or TRBD2 (5 bases each). Per the germline V gene, CDR1 is LNHNV and CDR2 is YYDKDF (reference sequence). V was cut by 0 bases and J by 4 bases, with 16 bases left in between. The CDR3 consists of 17 residues. In DNA form, the CDR3 reads TGTGCCACCAGCAGAGACCGGGGACGACTCCTTTACAATGAGCAGTTCTTC. This codes for CATSRDRGRLLYNEQFF. Based on the CDR3 plus reference TRBV15 and TRBJ2-1, the full variable domain is DAMVIQNPRYQVTQFGKPVTLSCSQTLNHNVMYWYQQKSSQAPKLLFHYYDKDFNNEADTPDNFQSRRPNTSFCFLDIRSPGLGDTAMYLCATSRDRGRLLYNEQFFGPGTRLTVL.

A few counts support this clonotype. The chain carries TRBV7-2 and TRBJ2-3; D perhaps matches TRBD2 (6 bases). Germline-derived CDR1 and CDR2 are SGHTA and FQGNSA. The CDR3 is 16 amino acids. The V and J ends lost 1 base and 0 bases respectively, with 11 bases between them. This chain's CDR3 is CASSLEGGVSTDTQYF. Written as DNA, the CDR3 is TGTGCCAGCAGCTTAGAAGGCGGGGTTAGCACAGATACGCAGTATTTT.

This clonotype was counted many times. The chain joins TRBV27 to TRBJ2-5, with 9 nucleotides matching TRBD2. This CDR3 is built from 14 residues. CDR1 is MNHEY, CDR2 SMNVEV, per germline (reference sequence). The V segment lost 6 bases and the J segment 2 bases; nucleotides outside the gene matches: 4. The chain's CDR3 is CASSPSGEQETQYF. CDR3 DNA sequence: TGTGCCAGCAGCCCTAGCGGGGAACAAGAGACCCAGTACTTC.

This clonotype has just a few counts. V and J are TRBV28 and TRBJ2-4; D may match TRBD1 or TRBD2 (5 bases each). The end of the DNA aligns better with TRBJ2-7, so the J call may be wrong. Germline-derived CDR1 and CDR2 are MDHEN and SYDVKM. The CDR3 covers 14 residues. CDR3 in DNA: TGTGCCAGCAGTTTACCAGGGAGAAGCTACGAGCAGTACTTC. Its protein is CASSLPGRSYEQYF.

This chain joins TRBV12-3 or TRBV12-4 and TRBJ2-5; tentative D call: TRBD2 (7 bases). The CDR3 length is 16 residues. Trimming shortened V by 3 bases and J by 2 bases, and 16 bases separated the two germline ends. CDR3 in DNA: TGTGCCAGCAGTTTTCCGCGGGGGCCCGGACAAGAGACCCAGTACTTC. It encodes CASSFPRGPGQETQYF.

The V gene is TRBV12-3 or TRBV12-4, the J gene TRBJ2-5; TRBD2 aligns across 7 bases. This CDR3 region has 15 residues. J was trimmed by 4 bases and V by 5 bases; bases with no gene match: 10. The CDR3 bases are TGTGCCAGCAGTAGACTAGCTGGGGTACGAGAGACCCAGTACTTC. Translated, it gives CASSRLAGVRETQYF.

This clonotype was observed a single time. The CDR3 DNA follows: TGCAGTGCTAGAGACCGGGATGAGCAGTTCTTC. Translation: CSARDRDEQFF. The V gene is TRBV20-1, the J gene TRBJ2-1, with D hard to call. The CDR3 totals 11 residues. The V gene lost 0 bases and the J gene lost 8 bases, with 5 bases spanning the gap. CDR1 DFQATT and CDR2 SNEGSKA come from the germline V gene (reference sequence).